This TCR beta chain emerged from a study of T cell responses to AZD1222 COVID-19 vaccine. Study-level points and caveats: White British donors predominated, females outnumbered males, and clonal diversity was possibly underestimated. The repertoires were collected only after the peak T cell response. Of spike-specific TCRs, nearly half reportedly target regions left unmutated in variants.

Generated by immunoSEQ multiplex PCR, the TCRdb table keeps only in-frame clones and is missing some. Here the sample spans about 81,000 clones, about 89% being singletons. Looked up from germline, CDR1 is SGHTA and CDR2 is FQGTGA. The V and J ends lost 0 bases and 6 bases respectively, with 20 bases between them. The CDR3 covers 17 residues. With regard to this clone: Its specificity is unknown.

This TCR was recovered from an adult who received the AZD1222 COVID-19 vaccine. The gene calls are TRBV7-3 and TRBJ1-1, with TRBD1 as a possible D gene (6 bases). The sample was peripheral blood, taken 28 days after the second AZD1222 dose. The CDR3 bases are TGTGCCAGCAGCTTAACGTTAGGCAGGGGTGGGCCCTCTGAAGCTTTCTTT. Its translation is CASSLTLGRGGPSEAFF. Drawing the rest from reference TRBV7-3 and TRBJ1-1, the complete variable domain is GAGVSQTPSNKVTEKGKYVELRCDPISGHTALYWYRQSLGQGPEFLIYFQGTGAADDSGLPNDRFFAVRPEGSVSTLKIQRTERGDSAVYLCASSLTLGRGGPSEAFFGQGTRLTVV.